These 19 T cell receptor beta chains share one sample of origin, sequenced in a study of identical twins. TCRdb reprocessed the 5' RACE reads via MiXCR and lists one record per CDR3 protein. This table holds under 400,000 distinct CDR3 sequences, 7% to 9.5% found once. The specimen sequenced was naive T cells sorted from blood. These receptors all come from a woman aged 45-65 years in good health.

The chain combines TRBV5-1 with TRBJ2-1; tentative D call: TRBD2 (6 bases). The CDR3 loop spans 15 amino acids. Germline loops: CDR1 SGHRS, CDR2 YFSETQ. The germline V and J ends were trimmed by 7 bases and 7 bases, with 21 bases remaining between them. As DNA, the CDR3 is TGCGCCAGCGCTAAAGACGGGACTGTAAATAATGAGCAGTTCTTC. Amino acid sequence: CASAKDGTVNNEQFF.

Only a few counts were recorded for this clonotype. The chain couples TRBV9 to TRBJ1-4; no reliable D call. Germline V gene lookup returns CDR1 SGDLS and CDR2 YYNGEE. The CDR3 is 15 residues long. V shed 1 base and J shed 4 bases, with 11 bases lying between them. The CDR3 DNA sequence: TGTGCCAGCAGCGTAATGGGAGAACATAATGAAAAACTGTTTTTT. Its protein product is CASSVMGEHNEKLFF. The variable domain in full, completed from reference TRBV9 and TRBJ1-4, reads DSGVTQTPKHLITATGQRVTLRCSPRSGDLSVYWYQQSLDQGLQFLIQYYNGEERAKGNILERFSAQQFPDLHSELNLSSLELGDSALYFCASSVMGEHNEKLFFGSGTQLSVL.

Only a few counts were recorded for this clonotype. The chain uses TRBV20-1 and TRBJ1-6; maybe TRBD1 (5 bases). The ends were cut back, 2 bases at V and 6 bases at J, with 11 bases in the middle. Germline V CDR1 and CDR2: DFQATT, SNEGSKA (reference sequence). This CDR3 contains 14 residues. Here the CDR3 DNA reads TGCAGTGCTAGATCCGGGGGTTTTAATTCACCCCTCCACTTT. Translating gives CSARSGGFNSPLHF.

The rearrangement uses TRBV20-1 and TRBJ2-1, with TRBD2 identical over 9 bases. V trimming: 1 base; J trimming: 0 bases; junction bases outside the gene matches: 13. Germline CDR1 reads DFQATT; CDR2 reads SNEGSKA (reference sequence). The CDR3 is made up of 19 amino acids. CDR3 sequence reads: CSARAPVYGGRDSYNEQFF. The CDR3 coding sequence is TGCAGTGCTAGAGCCCCCGTCTATGGCGGGAGGGACTCCTACAATGAGCAGTTCTTC.

The chain couples TRBV6-6 to TRBJ2-2; D is uncertain. The CDR3 totals 14 residues. Germline lookup yields CDR1 MNHNY and CDR2 SVGAGI (reference sequence). Trimming cost V 6 bases and J 2 bases, with 10 bases left between them. The CDR3 DNA follows: TGTGCCAGCAGCCTTACAGATAACACCGGGGAGCTGTTTTTT. As protein: CASSLTDNTGELFF.

This clonotype was found a few times. An end of the junction differs from the germline gene, which may be a read error. V and J are TRBV12-3 or TRBV12-4 and TRBJ1-2, with D perhaps matching TRBD1 (6 bases). The CDR3 totals 15 residues. CDR3 amino acids: CASSLGGGRNYGYTF. DNA of the CDR3: TGTGCCAGCAGCTTAGGTGGGGGCCGAAACTATGGCTACACCTTC.

This clonotype was seen repeatedly, ten times or more. The chain employs TRBV5-1 and TRBJ1-1; D is undetermined. The CDR3 is 14 amino acids. In germline, CDR1 is SGHRS, CDR2 YFSETQ. V was trimmed by 1 base and J by 6 bases, leaving 13 bases between them. In DNA, the CDR3 is TGCGCCAGCAGCTTGTCTCAAGGGCCCGCTGAAGCTTTCTTT. Protein sequence: CASSLSQGPAEAFF.

The rearrangement uses TRBV11-1 and TRBJ2-1, with TRBD2 matching 10 bases. Germline CDR1 SGHAT, CDR2 FQDESV (reference sequence). V trimming: 5 bases; J trimming: 7 bases; junction bases outside the gene matches: 11. The CDR3 sequence is 16 residues long. The CDR3 sequence is CASSLGAGGEWNEQFF. The DNA for the CDR3 is TGTGCCAGCAGCCTGGGAGCGGGAGGGGAATGGAATGAGCAGTTCTTC.

The table lists this clonotype with many counts. The V call is TRBV6-6, the J call TRBJ2-3; D is ambiguous. V shed 7 bases and J shed 5 bases, with 7 bases lying between them. CDR1 and CDR2 (germline): MNHNY, SVGAGI (reference sequence). The CDR3 length is 11 residues. The CDR3 loop reads CASTWGDTQYF. Written as DNA, the CDR3 is TGTGCCAGCACCTGGGGAGATACGCAGTATTTT.

There are many counts of this clonotype. The chain links TRBV5-1 to TRBJ2-7, with 8 nucleotides matching TRBD1. Trimming removed 3 bases from V and 5 bases from J; junction bases left unmatched: 10. Germline CDR1 SGHRS, CDR2 YFSETQ. CDR3 length equals 15 residues. CDR3: CASSWGTGTGDEQYF. CDR3 coding DNA: TGCGCCAGCAGCTGGGGAACCGGGACAGGTGACGAGCAGTACTTC.

The chain joins TRBV12-3 or TRBV12-4 to TRBJ2-1; a possible D gene is TRBD2 (5 bases). V dropped 8 bases and J dropped 6 bases, with 5 bases sitting between them. CDR3 length equals 10 residues. This CDR3 is CASGLNEQFF. The CDR3 bases are TGTGCCAGCGGACTCAATGAGCAGTTCTTC.

This clonotype has more than one count but fewer than ten. V is TRBV11-3 and J is TRBJ2-1; 8 positions agree with TRBD1. Trimming took 1 base from V and 5 from J; bases not matched to a gene: 7. The CDR3 contains 16 residues. Germline values: CDR1 SGHNT, CDR2 YENEEA. The chain's CDR3 is CASSLVPGQANNEQFF. The CDR3 region has the DNA TGTGCCAGCAGCTTAGTGCCGGGACAGGCTAACAATGAGCAGTTCTTC.

CDR3 protein: CAITLTGNTGELFF. The CDR3 region has the DNA TGTGCCATCACCCTAACCGGTAACACCGGGGAGCTGTTTTTT. The genes are TRBV10-3 and TRBJ2-2; no clear D gene. Germline V gene data show CDR1 as ENHRY and CDR2 as SYGVKD. The CDR3 runs 14 residues. Trimming removed 7 bases from V and 2 bases from J, with 11 bases in between.

The chain employs TRBV6-5 and TRBJ1-4; tentative D call: TRBD1 (5 bases). V was cut by 7 bases and J by 7 bases, with 13 bases left in between. Germline assignment: CDR1 MNHEY and CDR2 SVGAGI. CDR3 length: 13 amino acids. CDR3 amino acids: CASTRTHGEKLFF. As DNA, the CDR3 is TGTGCCAGCACCAGGACACATGGTGAAAAACTGTTTTTT.

There are many counts of this clonotype. This chain joins TRBV24-1 and TRBJ1-2, with D maybe TRBD1 (5 bases). Trimming removed 4 bases from V and 4 bases from J, with 12 bases in between. The length of the CDR3 is 14 residues. From germline, CDR1 is KGHDR and CDR2 SFDVKD. The CDR3 protein is CATSESRDGYGYTF. CDR3 sequence (DNA): TGTGCCACCAGTGAATCCAGGGATGGCTATGGCTACACCTTC.

This clonotype was found a few times. In nucleotides, the CDR3 is TGCAGTGCTGAGCGGGAAAGGAGACTCGTAGATACGCAGTATTTT. It yields the protein CSAERERRLVDTQYF. This chain uses TRBV20-1 with TRBJ2-3; 7 bases map to TRBD2. CDR1 DFQATT and CDR2 SNEGSKA come from the germline V gene (reference sequence). The CDR3 runs to 15 residues. V shed 5 bases and J 5 bases; nucleotides not matched to a gene: 13.

This clonotype was observed at least ten times. This chain links TRBV4-1 with TRBJ2-4, with TRBD2 as a possible D gene (6 bases). V lost 2 bases and J 5 bases, leaving 13 bases between the germline ends. The CDR3 runs to 15 residues. In germline, CDR1 is MGHRA, CDR2 YSYEKL. Here the CDR3 DNA reads TGCGCCAGCAGCCAAAGGTCGGGGGTACAAAACATTCAGTACTTC. Protein: CASSQRSGVQNIQYF.

This clonotype came up once. This may stem from a read error, because a much larger clone lies one nucleotide away. The chain joins TRBV6-6 to TRBJ2-7; 7 bases line up with TRBD1. The germline gives CDR1 MNHNY, CDR2 SVGAGI (reference sequence). The CDR3 has 14 amino acids. The CDR3 DNA is TGTGCCAGCAATCCAGGGGGTTCTACCTACGAGCTGTACTTC. This translates into CASNPGGSTYELYF.

Ten or more counts support this clonotype. The V and J genes are TRBV6-5 and TRBJ2-2, with D tentatively TRBD1 or TRBD2 (6 bases each). Germline V gene lookup returns CDR1 MNHEY and CDR2 SVGAGI. V was trimmed by 0 bases and J by 7 bases, leaving 15 bases between them. The CDR3 extends over 16 amino acids. The CDR3 spells CASSYSGGGLVGELFF. The DNA for the CDR3 is TGTGCCAGCAGTTACTCGGGGGGCGGGTTGGTCGGGGAGCTGTTTTTT.